This TCR beta chain was documented in a study of metastatic and nonmetastatic thyroid tumors. Study-wide context: Malignant thyroid and benign thyroid patients provided blood and tumor or nodule tissue whose repertoires were compared.

V was pared by 3 bases and J by 5 bases, with 1 base between. Germline values: CDR1 KGHSH, CDR2 LQKENI. The CDR3 is made up of 11 amino acids. This clone showed up just once. In the original processing: CDR3 differences across clinicopathological groups were used to build a distant-metastasis classifier for papillary thyroid cancer. TCRdb recomputed clones from the PCR reads via MiXCR. None of the V and J calls come from the authors' own analysis; TCRdb made them. The sample lists some 8,800 clones; about 20% were seen once. Before thyroid surgery, none of the patients had received any treatment. This chain uses TRBV18 with TRBJ2-2; D is unclear. Sequencing was done on a sample of adjacent normal tissue. This TCR was recovered from a female donor with papillary thyroid cancer or a benign thyroid nodule (not recorded which). Some clones in this sample may be carry-over from other donors' samples. CDR3 in DNA: TGTGCCAGCTCACCGACCGGGGAGCTGTTTTTT. It encodes CASSPTGELFF.